The source of this T cell receptor (beta chain) is a study of blood T cell repertoires in COVID-19. Overall study context: In each case, the material was cDNA or gDNA derived from T cells, B-cell-depleted T cells, or PBMCs.

This table comes from immunoSEQ multiplex PCR, and its TCRdb copy is limited to in-frame clones, with some not included. The sample lists about 49,000 clones; around 85% were seen once. The CDR3 extends over 11 amino acids. V was cut by 4 bases and J by 2 bases, with 3 bases left in between. Germline loops: CDR1 SGHAT, CDR2 FQDESV (reference sequence). This sequence was found in a human donor in a cohort sampled during active COVID-19. Sequenced: peripheral blood. This chain connects TRBV11-1 to TRBJ2-7; no firm D call. CDR3 protein: CASSSAYEQYF. The CDR3 bases are TGTGCCAGCAGCTCGGCCTACGAGCAGTACTTC.